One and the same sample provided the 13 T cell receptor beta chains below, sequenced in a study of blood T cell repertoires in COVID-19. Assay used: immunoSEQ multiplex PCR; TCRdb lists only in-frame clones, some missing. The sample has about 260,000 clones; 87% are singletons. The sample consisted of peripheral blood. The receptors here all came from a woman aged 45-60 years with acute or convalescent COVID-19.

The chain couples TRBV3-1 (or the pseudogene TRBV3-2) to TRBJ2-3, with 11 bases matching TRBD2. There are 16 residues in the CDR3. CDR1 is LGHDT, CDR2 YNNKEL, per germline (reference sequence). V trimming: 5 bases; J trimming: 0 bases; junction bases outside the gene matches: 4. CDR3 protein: CASSLGLAASTDTQYF. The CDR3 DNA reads TGTGCCAGCAGCTTGGGACTAGCGGCTAGCACAGATACGCAGTATTTT.

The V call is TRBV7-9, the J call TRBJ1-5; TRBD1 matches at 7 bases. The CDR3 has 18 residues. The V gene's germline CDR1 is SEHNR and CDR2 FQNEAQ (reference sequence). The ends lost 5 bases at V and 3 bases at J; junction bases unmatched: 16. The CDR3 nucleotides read TGTGCCAGCAGCAATAGAGGTGTCACAGGGGTGAACAATCAGCCCCAGCATTTT. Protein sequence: CASSNRGVTGVNNQPQHF. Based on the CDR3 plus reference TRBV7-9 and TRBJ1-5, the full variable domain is DTGVSQNPRHKITKRGQNVTFRCDPISEHNRLYWYRQTLGQGPEFLTYFQNEAQLEKSRLLSDRFSAERPKGSFSTLEIQRTEQGDSAMYLCASSNRGVTGVNNQPQHFGDGTRLSIL.

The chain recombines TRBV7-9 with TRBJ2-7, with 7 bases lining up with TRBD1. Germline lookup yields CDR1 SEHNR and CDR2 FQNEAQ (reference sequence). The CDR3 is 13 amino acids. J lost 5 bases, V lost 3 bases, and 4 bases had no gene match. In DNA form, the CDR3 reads TGTGCCAGCAGCTTGCAGGGGGTCCACGAGCAGTACTTC. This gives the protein CASSLQGVHEQYF. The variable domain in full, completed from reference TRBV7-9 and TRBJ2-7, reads DTGVSQNPRHKITKRGQNVTFRCDPISEHNRLYWYRQTLGQGPEFLTYFQNEAQLEKSRLLSDRFSAERPKGSFSTLEIQRTEQGDSAMYLCASSLQGVHEQYFGPGTRLTVT.

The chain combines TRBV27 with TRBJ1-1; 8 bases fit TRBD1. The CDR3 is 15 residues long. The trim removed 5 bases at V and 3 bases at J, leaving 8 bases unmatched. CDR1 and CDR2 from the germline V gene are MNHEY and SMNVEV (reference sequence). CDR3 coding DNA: TGTGCCAGCAGTCTACAGGGGGGTGGGTACACTGAAGCTTTCTTT. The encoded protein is CASSLQGGGYTEAFF.

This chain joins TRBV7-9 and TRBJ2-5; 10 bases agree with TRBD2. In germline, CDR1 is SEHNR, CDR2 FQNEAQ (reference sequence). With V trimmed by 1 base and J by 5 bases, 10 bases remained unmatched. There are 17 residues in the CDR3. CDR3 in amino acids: CASSLVVLAGVVETQYF. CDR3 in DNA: TGTGCCAGCAGCTTAGTTGTCCTAGCGGGAGTCGTGGAGACCCAGTACTTC.

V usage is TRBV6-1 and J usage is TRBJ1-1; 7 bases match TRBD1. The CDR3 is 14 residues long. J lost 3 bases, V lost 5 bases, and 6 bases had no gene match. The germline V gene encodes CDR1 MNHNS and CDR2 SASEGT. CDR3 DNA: TGTGCCAGCAGTTCACTCACAGGGGACACTGAAGCTTTCTTT. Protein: CASSSLTGDTEAFF.

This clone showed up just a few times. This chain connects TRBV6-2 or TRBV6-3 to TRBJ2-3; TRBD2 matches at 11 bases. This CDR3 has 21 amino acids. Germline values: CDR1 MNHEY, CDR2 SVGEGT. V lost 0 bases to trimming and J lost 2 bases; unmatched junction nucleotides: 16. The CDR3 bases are TGTGCCAGCAGTTACTCCAATATAGCCGTCGGGACTAGCGGTATCACAGATACGCAGTATTTT. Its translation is CASSYSNIAVGTSGITDTQYF.

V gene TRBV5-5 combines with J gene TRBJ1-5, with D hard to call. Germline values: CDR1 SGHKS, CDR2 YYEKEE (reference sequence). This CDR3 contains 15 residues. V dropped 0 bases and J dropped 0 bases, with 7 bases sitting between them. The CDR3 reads CASSLDRYSNQPQHF. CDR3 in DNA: TGTGCCAGCAGCTTGGATAGATATAGCAATCAGCCCCAGCATTTT.

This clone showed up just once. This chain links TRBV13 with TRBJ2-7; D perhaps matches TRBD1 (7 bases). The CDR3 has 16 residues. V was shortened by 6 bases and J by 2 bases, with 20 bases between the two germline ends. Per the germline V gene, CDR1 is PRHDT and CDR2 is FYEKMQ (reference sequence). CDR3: CASSQRRDSNTYEQYF. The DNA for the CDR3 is TGTGCCAGCAGTCAAAGGCGGGACAGTAATACCTACGAGCAGTACTTC.

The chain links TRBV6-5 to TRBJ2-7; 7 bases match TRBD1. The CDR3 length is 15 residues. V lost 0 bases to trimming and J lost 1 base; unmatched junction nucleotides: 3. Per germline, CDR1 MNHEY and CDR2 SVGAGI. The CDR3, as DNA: TGTGCCAGCAGTTACTCCGGGACAGAGTCCTACGAGCAGTACTTC. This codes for CASSYSGTESYEQYF.

The CDR3 DNA sequence: TGTGCCAGCAGGCCTCCGGGACTAGCGTACAATGAGCAGTTCTTC. It specifies CASRPPGLAYNEQFF. V usage is TRBV7-9 and J usage is TRBJ2-1; 10 bases line up with TRBD2. The CDR3 loop spans 15 amino acids. The germline gives CDR1 SEHNR, CDR2 FQNEAQ (reference sequence). J was trimmed by 4 bases and V by 6 bases; bases with no gene match: 6.

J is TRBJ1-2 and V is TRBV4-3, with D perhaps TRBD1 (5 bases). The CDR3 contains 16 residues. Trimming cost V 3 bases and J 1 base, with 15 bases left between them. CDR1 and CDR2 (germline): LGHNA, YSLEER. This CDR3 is CASSQDGGRNNYGYTF. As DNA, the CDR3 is TGCGCCAGCAGCCAGGACGGGGGACGGAATAACTATGGCTACACCTTC.

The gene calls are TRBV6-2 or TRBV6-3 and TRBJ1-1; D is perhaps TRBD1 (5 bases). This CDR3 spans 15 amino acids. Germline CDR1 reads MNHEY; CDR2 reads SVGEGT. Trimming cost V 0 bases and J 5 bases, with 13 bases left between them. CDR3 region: CASSYSYWTSTEAFF. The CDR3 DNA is TGTGCCAGCAGTTACTCGTACTGGACAAGTACTGAAGCTTTCTTT.